The 6 T cell receptor beta chains presented below share a single source sample, sequenced in a study of OX40 agonist ivuxolimab in advanced cancers. Measured with immunoSEQ multiplex PCR; TCRdb has only the in-frame clones, and not every one. The table records tens of thousands of clones, 82% of them present only once. Sequencing used CD4+ or CD8+ T cells sorted from blood, obtained in a trial of the OX40 agonist ivuxolimab. These receptors all stem from an adult with an advanced solid tumor such as melanoma, head and neck, liver or kidney cancer.

V is TRBV15 and J is TRBJ2-1; a possible D gene is TRBD2 (5 bases). The CDR3 spans 16 residues. V was trimmed by 0 bases and J by 2 bases, leaving 11 bases between them. Germline lookup yields CDR1 LNHNV and CDR2 YYDKDF (reference sequence). The CDR3 spells CATSRDRDTTYNEQFF. The CDR3 nucleotides read TGTGCCACCAGCAGAGATCGGGATACGACCTACAATGAGCAGTTCTTC.

In regard to this clone: At the DNA level, this CDR3 is encoded by other sequences in the same sample as well. The genes are TRBV18 and TRBJ2-5; D tentatively fits TRBD1 or TRBD2 (5 bases each). CDR1 KGHSH and CDR2 LQKENI come from the germline V gene. The CDR3 loop spans 13 amino acids. The V and J ends lost 0 bases and 5 bases respectively, with 7 bases between them. CDR3 nucleotide sequence: TGTGCCAGCTCACCACCGGGGGAGGAGACCCAGTACTTC. It encodes CASSPPGEETQYF.

The genes are TRBV5-1 and TRBJ1-3; no clear D. Germline loops: CDR1 SGHRS, CDR2 YFSETQ. V was clipped by 0 bases and J by 2 bases, with 9 bases between them. CDR3 size: 15 residues. Here the CDR3 reads CASSLDGSPGNTIYF. The DNA of the CDR3 is TGCGCCAGCAGCTTGGATGGCAGCCCTGGAAACACCATATATTTT.

The CDR3 spells CASSLAGSRETQYF. CDR3 bases: TGTGCCAGCAGCTTAGCAGGGTCGCGAGAGACCCAGTACTTC. The chain uses TRBV7-2 and TRBJ2-5, with unresolved D. There are 14 residues in the CDR3. The germline CDR1 and CDR2 sequences are SGHTA and FQGNSA. Trimming shortened V by 0 bases and J by 4 bases, and 9 bases separated the two germline ends. Supplemented by reference TRBV7-2 and TRBJ2-5, the full variable domain reads GAGVSQSPSNKVTEKGKDVELRCDPISGHTALYWYRQSLGQGLEFLIYFQGNSAPDKSGLPSDRFSAERTGGSVSTLTIQRTQQEDSAVYLCASSLAGSRETQYFGPGTRLLVL.

The V call is TRBV12-5, the J call TRBJ2-3; D might be TRBD2 (6 bases). Trimming pared 6 bases from V and 3 bases from J, leaving 13 bases between. Per germline, CDR1 LGHNT and CDR2 FRNRAP. This CDR3 spans 14 amino acids. This CDR3 is CASGTGVMTDTQYF. CDR3 in DNA: TGTGCTAGTGGAACGGGGGTGATGACAGATACGCAGTATTTT. Full variable domain (outside the CDR3, taken from reference TRBV12-5 and TRBJ2-3): DARVTQTPRHKVTEMGQEVTMRCQPILGHNTVFWYRQTMMQGLELLAYFRNRAPLDDSGMPKDRFSAEMPDATLATLKIQPSEPRDSAVYFCASGTGVMTDTQYFGPGTRLTVL.

The gene calls are TRBV5-6 and TRBJ2-7; D possibly corresponds to TRBD2 (7 bases). Germline CDR1 reads SGHDT; CDR2 reads YYEEEE. V lost 5 bases and J 6 bases, leaving 15 bases between the germline ends. The CDR3 contains 13 residues. CDR3 loop: CASRYRGAGEQYF. CDR3 bases: TGTGCCAGCAGGTACCGGGGGGCAGGCGAGCAGTACTTC.